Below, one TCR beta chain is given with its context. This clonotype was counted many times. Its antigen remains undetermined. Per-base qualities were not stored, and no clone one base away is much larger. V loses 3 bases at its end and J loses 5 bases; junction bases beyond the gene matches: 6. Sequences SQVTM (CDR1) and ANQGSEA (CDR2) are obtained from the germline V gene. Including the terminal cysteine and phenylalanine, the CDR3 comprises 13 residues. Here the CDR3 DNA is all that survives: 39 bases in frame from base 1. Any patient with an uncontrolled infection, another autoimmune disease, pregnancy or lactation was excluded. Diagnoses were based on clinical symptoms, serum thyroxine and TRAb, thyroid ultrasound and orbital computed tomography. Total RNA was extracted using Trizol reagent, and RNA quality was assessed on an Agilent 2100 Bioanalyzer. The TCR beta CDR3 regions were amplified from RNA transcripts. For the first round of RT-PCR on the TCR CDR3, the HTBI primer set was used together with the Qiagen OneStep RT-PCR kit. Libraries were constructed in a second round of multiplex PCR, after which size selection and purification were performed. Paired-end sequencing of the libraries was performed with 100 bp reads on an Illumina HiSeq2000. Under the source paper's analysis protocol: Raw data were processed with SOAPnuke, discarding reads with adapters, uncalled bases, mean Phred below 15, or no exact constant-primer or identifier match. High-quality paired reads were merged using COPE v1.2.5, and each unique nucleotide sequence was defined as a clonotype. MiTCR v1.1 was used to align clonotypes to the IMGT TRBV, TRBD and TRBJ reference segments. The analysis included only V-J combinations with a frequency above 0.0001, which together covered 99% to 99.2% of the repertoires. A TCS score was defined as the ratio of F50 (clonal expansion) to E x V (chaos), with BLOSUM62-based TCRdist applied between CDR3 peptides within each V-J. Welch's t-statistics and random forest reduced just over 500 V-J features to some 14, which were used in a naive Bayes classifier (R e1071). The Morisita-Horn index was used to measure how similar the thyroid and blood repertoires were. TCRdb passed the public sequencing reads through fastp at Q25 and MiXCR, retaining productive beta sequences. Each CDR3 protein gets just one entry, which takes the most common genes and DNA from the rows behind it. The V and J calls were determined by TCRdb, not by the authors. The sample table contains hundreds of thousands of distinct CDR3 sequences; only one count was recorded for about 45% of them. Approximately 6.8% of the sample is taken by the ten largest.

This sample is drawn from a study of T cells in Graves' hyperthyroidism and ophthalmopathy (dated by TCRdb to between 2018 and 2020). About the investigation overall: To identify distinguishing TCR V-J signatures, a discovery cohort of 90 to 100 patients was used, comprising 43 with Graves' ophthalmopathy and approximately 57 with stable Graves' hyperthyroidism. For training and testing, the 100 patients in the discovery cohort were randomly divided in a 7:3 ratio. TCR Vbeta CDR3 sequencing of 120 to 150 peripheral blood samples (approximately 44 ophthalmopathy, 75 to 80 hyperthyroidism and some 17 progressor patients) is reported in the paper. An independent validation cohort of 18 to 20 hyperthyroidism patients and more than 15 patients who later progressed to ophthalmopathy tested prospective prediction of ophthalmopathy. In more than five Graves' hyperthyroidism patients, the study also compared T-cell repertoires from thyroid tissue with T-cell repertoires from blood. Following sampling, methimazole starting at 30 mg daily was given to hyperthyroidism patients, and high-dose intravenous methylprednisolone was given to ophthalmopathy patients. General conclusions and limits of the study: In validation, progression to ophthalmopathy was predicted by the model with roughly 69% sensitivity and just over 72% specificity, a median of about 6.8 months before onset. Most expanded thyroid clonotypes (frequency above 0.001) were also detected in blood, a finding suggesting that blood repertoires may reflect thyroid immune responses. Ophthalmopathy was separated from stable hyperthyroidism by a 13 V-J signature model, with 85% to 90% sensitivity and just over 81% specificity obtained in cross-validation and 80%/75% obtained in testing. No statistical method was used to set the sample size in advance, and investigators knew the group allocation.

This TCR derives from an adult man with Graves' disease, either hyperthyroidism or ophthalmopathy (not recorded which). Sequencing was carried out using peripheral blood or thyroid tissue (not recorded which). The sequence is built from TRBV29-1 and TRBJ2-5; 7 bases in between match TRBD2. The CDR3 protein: CSVEWEGRETQYF. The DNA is TGCAGCGTTGAGTGGGAGGGGCGGGAGACCCAGTACTTC. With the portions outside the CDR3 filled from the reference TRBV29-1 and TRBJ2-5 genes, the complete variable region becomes SAVISQKPSRDICQRGTSLTIQCQVDSQVTMMFWYRQQPGQSLTLIATANQGSEATYESGFVIDKFPISRPNLTFSTLTVSNMSPEDSSIYLCSVEWEGRETQYFGPGTRLLVL.